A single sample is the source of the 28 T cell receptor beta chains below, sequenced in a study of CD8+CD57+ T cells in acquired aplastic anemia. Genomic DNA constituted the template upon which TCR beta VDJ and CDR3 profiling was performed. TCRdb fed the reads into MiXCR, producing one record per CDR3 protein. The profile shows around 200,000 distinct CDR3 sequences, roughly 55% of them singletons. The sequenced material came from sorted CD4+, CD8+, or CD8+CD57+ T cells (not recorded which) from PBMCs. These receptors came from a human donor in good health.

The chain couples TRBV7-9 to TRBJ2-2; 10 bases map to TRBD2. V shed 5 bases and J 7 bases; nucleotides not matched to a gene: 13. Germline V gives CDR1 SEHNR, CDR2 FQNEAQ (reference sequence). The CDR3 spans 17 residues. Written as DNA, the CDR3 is TGTGCCAGCAGCCGGAACCCTAGCGGGAGTATGATCGGGGAGCTGTTTTTT. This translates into CASSRNPSGSMIGELFF. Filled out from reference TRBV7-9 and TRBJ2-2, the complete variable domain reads DTGVSQNPRHKITKRGQNVTFRCDPISEHNRLYWYRQTLGQGPEFLTYFQNEAQLEKSRLLSDRFSAERPKGSFSTLEIQRTEQGDSAMYLCASSRNPSGSMIGELFFGEGSRLTVL.

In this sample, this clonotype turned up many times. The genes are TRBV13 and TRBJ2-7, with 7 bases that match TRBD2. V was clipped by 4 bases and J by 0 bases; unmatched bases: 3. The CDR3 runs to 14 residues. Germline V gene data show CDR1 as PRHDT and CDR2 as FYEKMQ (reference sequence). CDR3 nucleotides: TGTGCCAGCAGCTCGCGGGGGAGCTCCTACGAGCAGTACTTC. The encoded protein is CASSSRGSSYEQYF.

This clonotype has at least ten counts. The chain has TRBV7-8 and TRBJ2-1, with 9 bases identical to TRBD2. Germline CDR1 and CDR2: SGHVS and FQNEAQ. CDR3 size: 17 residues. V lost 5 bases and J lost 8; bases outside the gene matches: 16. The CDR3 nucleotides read TGTGCCAGCAGCAGCGGGACTAGCCCTTTTCCAAGCGATGAGCAGTTCTTC. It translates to CASSSGTSPFPSDEQFF.

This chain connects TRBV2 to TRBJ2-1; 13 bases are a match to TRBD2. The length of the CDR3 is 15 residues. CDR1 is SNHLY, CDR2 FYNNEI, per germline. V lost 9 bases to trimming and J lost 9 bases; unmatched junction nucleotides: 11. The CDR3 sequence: CASSLGLAGTSEQFF. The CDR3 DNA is TGTGCCAGTTCCCTGGGACTAGCGGGAACAAGTGAGCAGTTCTTC.

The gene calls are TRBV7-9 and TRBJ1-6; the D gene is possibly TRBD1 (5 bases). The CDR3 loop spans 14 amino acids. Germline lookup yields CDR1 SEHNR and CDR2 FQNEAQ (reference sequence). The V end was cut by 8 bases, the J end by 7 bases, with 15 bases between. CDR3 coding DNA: TGTGCCAGCGGGGGATTGGCAGCAAATTCACCCCTCCACTTT. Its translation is CASGGLAANSPLHF.

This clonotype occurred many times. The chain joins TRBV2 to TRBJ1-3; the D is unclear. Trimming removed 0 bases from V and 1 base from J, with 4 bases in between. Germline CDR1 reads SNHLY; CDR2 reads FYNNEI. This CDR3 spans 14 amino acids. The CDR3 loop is CASSEAGSGNTIYF. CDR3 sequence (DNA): TGTGCCAGCAGTGAAGCTGGGTCTGGAAACACCATATATTTT.

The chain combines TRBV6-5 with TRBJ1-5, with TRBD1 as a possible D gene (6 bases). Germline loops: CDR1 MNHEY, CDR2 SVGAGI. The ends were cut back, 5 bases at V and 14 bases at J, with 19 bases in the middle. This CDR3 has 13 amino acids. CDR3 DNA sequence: TGTGCCAGCAGTCTAGGGGGGGAGAGCTACGAGCATTTT. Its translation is CASSLGGESYEHF.

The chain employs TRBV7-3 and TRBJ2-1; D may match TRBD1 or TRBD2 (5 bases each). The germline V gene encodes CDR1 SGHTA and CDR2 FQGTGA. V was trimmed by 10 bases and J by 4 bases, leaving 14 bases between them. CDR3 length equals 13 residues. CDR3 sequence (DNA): TGTGCCACGAGCCCGGGACCTTACAATGAGCAGTTCTTC. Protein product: CATSPGPYNEQFF.

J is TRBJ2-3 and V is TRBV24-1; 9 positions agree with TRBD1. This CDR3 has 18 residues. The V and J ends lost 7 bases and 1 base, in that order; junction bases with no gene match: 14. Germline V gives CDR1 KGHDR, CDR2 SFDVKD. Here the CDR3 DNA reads TGTGCCACCAGCACCGGGACAGGGAATACCTTTGGCACAGATACGCAGTATTTT. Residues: CATSTGTGNTFGTDTQYF.

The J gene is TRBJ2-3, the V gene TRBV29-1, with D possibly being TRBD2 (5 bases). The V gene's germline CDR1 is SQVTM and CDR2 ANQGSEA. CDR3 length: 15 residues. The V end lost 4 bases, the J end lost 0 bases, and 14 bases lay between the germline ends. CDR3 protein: CSVVPSGTSTDTQYF. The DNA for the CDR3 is TGCAGCGTTGTGCCCAGCGGCACTAGCACAGATACGCAGTATTTT.

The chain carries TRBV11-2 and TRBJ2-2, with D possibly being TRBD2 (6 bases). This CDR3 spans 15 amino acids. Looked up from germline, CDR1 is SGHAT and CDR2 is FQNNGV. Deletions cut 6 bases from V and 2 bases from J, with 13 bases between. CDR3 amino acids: CASSPGRGNTGELFF. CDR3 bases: TGTGCCAGCAGTCCCGGGCGGGGAAACACCGGGGAGCTGTTTTTT.

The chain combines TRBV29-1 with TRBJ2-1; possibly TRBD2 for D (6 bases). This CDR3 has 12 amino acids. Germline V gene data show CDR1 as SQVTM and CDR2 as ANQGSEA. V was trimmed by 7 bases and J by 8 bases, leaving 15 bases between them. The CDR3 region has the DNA TGCAGCGCCCTTAAGCGGGTAGATGAGCAGTTCTTC. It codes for CSALKRVDEQFF.

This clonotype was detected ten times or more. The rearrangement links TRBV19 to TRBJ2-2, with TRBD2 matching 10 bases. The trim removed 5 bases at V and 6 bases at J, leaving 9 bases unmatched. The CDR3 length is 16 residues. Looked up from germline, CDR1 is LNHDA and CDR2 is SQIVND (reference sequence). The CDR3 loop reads CASSPVAGGVAGELFF. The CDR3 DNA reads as TGTGCCAGTAGTCCCGTAGCGGGAGGCGTGGCCGGGGAGCTGTTTTTT.

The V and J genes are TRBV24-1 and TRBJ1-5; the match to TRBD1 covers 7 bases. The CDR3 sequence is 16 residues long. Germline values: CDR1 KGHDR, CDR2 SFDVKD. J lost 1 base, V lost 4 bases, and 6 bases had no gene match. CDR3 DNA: TGTGCCACCAGTGACCAGCAGGGGGTAAGCAATCAGCCCCAGCATTTT. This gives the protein CATSDQQGVSNQPQHF.

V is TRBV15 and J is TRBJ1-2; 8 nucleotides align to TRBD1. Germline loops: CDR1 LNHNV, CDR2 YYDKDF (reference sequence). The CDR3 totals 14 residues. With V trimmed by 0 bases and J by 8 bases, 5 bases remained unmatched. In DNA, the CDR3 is TGTGCCACCAGCAGAGAGGCAGGGGGCCGAGGCTACACCTTC. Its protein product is CATSREAGGRGYTF.

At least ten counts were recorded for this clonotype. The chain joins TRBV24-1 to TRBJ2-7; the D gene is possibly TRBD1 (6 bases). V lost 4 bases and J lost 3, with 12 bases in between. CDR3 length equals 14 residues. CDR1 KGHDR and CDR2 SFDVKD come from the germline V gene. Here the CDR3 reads CATSEQGGDYEQYF. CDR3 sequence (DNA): TGTGCCACCAGTGAACAAGGGGGAGACTACGAGCAGTACTTC.

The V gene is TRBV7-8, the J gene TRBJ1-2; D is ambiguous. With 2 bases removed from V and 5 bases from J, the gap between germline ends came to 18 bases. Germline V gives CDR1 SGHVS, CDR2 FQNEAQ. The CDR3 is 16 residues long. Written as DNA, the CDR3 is TGTGCCAGCAGCTTAAAGGCTAGCGGGGTCGGGTATGGCTACACCTTC. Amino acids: CASSLKASGVGYGYTF.

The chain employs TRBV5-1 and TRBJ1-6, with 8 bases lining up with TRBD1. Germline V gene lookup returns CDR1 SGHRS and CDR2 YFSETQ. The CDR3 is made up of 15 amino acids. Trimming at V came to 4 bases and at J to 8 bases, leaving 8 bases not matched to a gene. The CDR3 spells CASSPTTGGDSPLHF. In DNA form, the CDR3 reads TGCGCCAGCAGCCCAACTACAGGGGGGGATTCACCCCTCCACTTT.

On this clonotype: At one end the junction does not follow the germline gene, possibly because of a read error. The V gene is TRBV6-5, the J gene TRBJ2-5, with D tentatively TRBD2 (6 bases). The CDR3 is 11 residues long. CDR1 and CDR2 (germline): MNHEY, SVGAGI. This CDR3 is CASSAAGGISF. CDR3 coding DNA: TGTGCCAGCAGTGCCGCCGGCGGGATTTCATTC.

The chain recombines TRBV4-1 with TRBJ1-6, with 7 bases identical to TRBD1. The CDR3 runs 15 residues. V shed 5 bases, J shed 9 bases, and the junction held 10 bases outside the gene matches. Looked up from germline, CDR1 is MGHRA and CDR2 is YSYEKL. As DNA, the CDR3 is TGCGCCAGCAGCGTACGACAGGGCGGAGGTTCACCCCTCCACTTT. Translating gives CASSVRQGGGSPLHF.

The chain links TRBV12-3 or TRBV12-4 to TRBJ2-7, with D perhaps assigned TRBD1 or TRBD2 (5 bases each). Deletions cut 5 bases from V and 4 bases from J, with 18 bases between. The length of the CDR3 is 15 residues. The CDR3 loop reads CASSPGLRLIYEQYF. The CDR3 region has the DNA TGTGCCAGCAGTCCGGGGCTCCGGCTGATATACGAGCAGTACTTC.

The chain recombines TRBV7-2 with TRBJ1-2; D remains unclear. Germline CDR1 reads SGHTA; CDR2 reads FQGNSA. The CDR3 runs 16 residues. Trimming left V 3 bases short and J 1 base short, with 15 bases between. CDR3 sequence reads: CASSFSWTEVNYGYTF. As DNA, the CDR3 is TGTGCCAGCAGCTTCTCATGGACGGAAGTTAACTATGGCTACACCTTC.

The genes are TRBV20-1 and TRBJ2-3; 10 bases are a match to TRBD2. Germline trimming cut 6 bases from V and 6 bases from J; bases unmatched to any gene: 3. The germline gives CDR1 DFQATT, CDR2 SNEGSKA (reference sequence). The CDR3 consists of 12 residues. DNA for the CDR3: TGCAGTGCAAGCGGGGGGGGGGATACGCAGTATTTT. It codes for CSASGGGDTQYF.

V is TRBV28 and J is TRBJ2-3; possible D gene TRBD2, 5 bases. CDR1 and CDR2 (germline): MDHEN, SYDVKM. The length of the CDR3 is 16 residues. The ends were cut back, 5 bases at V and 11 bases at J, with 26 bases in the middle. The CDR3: CASSLPQSGGYNEQYF. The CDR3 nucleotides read TGTGCCAGCAGTCTCCCCCAAAGCGGAGGCTACAATGAGCAGTATTTT.

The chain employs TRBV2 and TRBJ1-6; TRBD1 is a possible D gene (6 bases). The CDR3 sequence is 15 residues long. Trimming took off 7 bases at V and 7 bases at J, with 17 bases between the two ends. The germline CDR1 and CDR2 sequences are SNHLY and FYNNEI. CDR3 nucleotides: TGTGCCAGCACGAACAGGGAAGAGAGGAATTCACCCCTCCACTTT. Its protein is CASTNREERNSPLHF.

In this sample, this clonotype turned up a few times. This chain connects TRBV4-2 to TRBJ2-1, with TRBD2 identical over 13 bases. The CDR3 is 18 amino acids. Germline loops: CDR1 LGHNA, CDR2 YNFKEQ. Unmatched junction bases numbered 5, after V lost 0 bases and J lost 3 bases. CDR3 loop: CASSQERTSGGYYNEQFF. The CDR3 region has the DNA TGTGCCAGCAGCCAAGAGCGGACTAGCGGGGGTTACTACAATGAGCAGTTCTTC.

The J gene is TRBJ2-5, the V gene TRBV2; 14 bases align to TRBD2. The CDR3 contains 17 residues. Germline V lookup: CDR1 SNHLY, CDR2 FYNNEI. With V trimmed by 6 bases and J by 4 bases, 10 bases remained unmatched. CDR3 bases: TGTGCCAGCAGGACAGGACTAGCGGGGGGATGGGGAGAGACCCAGTACTTC. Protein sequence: CASRTGLAGGWGETQYF.

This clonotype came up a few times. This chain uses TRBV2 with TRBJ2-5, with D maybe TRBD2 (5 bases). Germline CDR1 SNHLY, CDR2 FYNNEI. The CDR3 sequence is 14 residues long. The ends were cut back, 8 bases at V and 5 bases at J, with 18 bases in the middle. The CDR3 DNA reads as TGTGCCAGCGGAGGCTCAACTTCCGCGGAGACCCAGTACTTC. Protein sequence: CASGGSTSAETQYF. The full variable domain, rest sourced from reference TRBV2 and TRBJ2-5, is EPEVTQTPSHQVTQMGQEVILRCVPISNHLYFYWYRQILGQKVEFLVSFYNNEISEKSEIFDDQFSVERPDGSNFTLKIRSTKLEDSAMYFCASGGSTSAETQYFGPGTRLLVL.